The 3 T cell receptor beta chains reported below all come from one sample, sequenced in a study of blood T cell repertoires in COVID-19. The repertoire was sequenced with immunoSEQ multiplex PCR; TCRdb's copy has only in-frame clones and lacks some. The sample includes hundreds of thousands of clones, about nine tenths of them seen just once. The sequencing input was peripheral blood. The receptors were gathered from a man aged 50-60 years with acute or convalescent COVID-19.

This clone was seen just once. The V call is TRBV7-2, the J call TRBJ2-5, with a tentative D call TRBD2 (5 bases). Germline assignment: CDR1 SGHTA and CDR2 FQGNSA. This CDR3 has 11 residues. Trimming removed 7 bases from V and 9 bases from J, with 12 bases in between. The CDR3 protein is CASTSRVAQYF. CDR3 coding DNA: TGTGCCAGCACCTCGCGGGTGGCCCAGTACTTC.

CDR3 coding DNA: TGTGCCAGCAGCCAAGGACAGGGGGTACAGCCCCAGCATTTT. Its translation is CASSQGQGVQPQHF. The chain employs TRBV3-1 (or the pseudogene TRBV3-2) and TRBJ1-5, with 9 bases identical to TRBD1. Unmatched junction bases numbered 2, after V lost 1 base and J lost 7 bases. Per germline, CDR1 LGHDT and CDR2 YNNKEL (reference sequence). This CDR3 has 14 amino acids.

This rearrangement joins TRBV18 to TRBJ1-5; 10 nucleotides line up with TRBD1. The CDR3 length is 18 residues. V dropped 3 bases and J dropped 4; count of bases not matched to a gene: 12. In germline, CDR1 is KGHSH, CDR2 LQKENI. This CDR3 reads CASSPTSGQGFSNQPQHF. The CDR3 DNA follows: TGTGCCAGCTCACCGACTTCGGGACAGGGGTTTTCTAATCAGCCCCAGCATTTT.